The 27 T cell receptor beta chains in this list originate from one sample, sequenced in a study of PD-L1 blockade in urothelial cancer. Clones were read by immunoSEQ multiplex PCR, and TCRdb kept only the in-frame ones, dropping some. The table records about 88,000 clones, 90% of them present only once. This specimen consisted of PBMCs, obtained around atezolizumab (anti-PD-L1) treatment. These TCRs come from a man between 60 and 75 years old with urothelial cancer.

The chain uses TRBV5-4 and TRBJ2-1, with 9 nucleotides matching TRBD2. After removal of 4 bases from V and 8 bases from J, the junction contained 13 bases not matched to a gene. The germline V gene has CDR1 SGHNT and CDR2 YYREEE (reference sequence). This CDR3 comprises 16 residues. The CDR3 protein is CASSRPSGAAVDEQFF. The CDR3 bases are TGTGCCAGCAGCCGACCTAGCGGGGCCGCTGTGGATGAGCAGTTCTTC.

The chain combines TRBV27 with TRBJ2-7, with TRBD2 matching 9 bases. Germline lookup yields CDR1 MNHEY and CDR2 SMNVEV (reference sequence). The CDR3 covers 15 residues. Losses at the gene ends were 3 bases for V and 0 bases for J; bases not matched to a gene: 3. The CDR3 coding sequence is TGTGCCAGCAGTTTGGCGGGAGGGAGCTCCTACGAGCAGTACTTC. This sequence encodes CASSLAGGSSYEQYF.

V usage is TRBV18 and J usage is TRBJ1-2, with D hard to call. With 4 bases removed from V and 3 bases from J, the gap between germline ends came to 15 bases. The CDR3 sequence is 15 residues long. Per germline, CDR1 KGHSH and CDR2 LQKENI. The CDR3 protein is CASSRAPEGDYGYTF. The CDR3 DNA sequence: TGTGCCAGCTCACGCGCACCCGAGGGAGACTATGGCTACACCTTC.

This clone showed up just once. The V call is TRBV6-1, the J call TRBJ2-6; a weak D match, TRBD1 (5 bases). Per the germline V gene, CDR1 is MNHNS and CDR2 is SASEGT. Trimming pared 10 bases from V and 4 bases from J, leaving 11 bases between. This CDR3 region has 13 residues. CDR3 bases: TGTGCCATCTTCAGGGCCGGGGCCAACGTCCTGACTTTC. It specifies CAIFRAGANVLTF.

The chain links TRBV5-6 to TRBJ1-6, with TRBD1 as a possible D gene (6 bases). CDR1 and CDR2 (germline): SGHDT, YYEEEE. Trimming cost V 4 bases and J 8 bases, with 16 bases left between them. The CDR3 is 15 amino acids. CDR3 DNA: TGTGCCAGCAGCGTACACAGGGTATCGGATTCACCCCTCCACTTT. Protein sequence: CASSVHRVSDSPLHF.

The V gene is TRBV11-2, the J gene TRBJ2-7; 10 positions match TRBD1. The CDR3 length is 12 residues. Trimming at V came to 6 bases and at J to 6 bases, leaving 2 bases not matched to a gene. CDR1 is SGHAT and CDR2 is FQNNGV in the germline V gene. CDR3 in amino acids: CASRTGGFEQYF. Here the CDR3 DNA reads TGTGCCAGCAGGACAGGGGGCTTCGAGCAGTACTTC.

This chain uses TRBV28 with TRBJ2-5, with TRBD1 identical over 7 bases. Trimming at V came to 3 bases and at J to 2 bases, leaving 3 bases not matched to a gene. Germline CDR1 and CDR2: MDHEN and SYDVKM. The CDR3 is 14 residues long. The CDR3 DNA reads as TGTGCCAGCAGTTTCCAGGGACAGCAAGAGACCCAGTACTTC. Its translation is CASSFQGQQETQYF.

The rearrangement links TRBV5-4 to TRBJ2-2, with a weak D call TRBD1 (6 bases). CDR1 and CDR2 (germline): SGHNT, YYREEE (reference sequence). The V and J ends lost 0 bases and 1 base respectively, with 10 bases between them. The CDR3 has 16 amino acids. In DNA, the CDR3 is TGTGCCAGCAGCTTGGGTGGGACATTGAACACCGGGGAGCTGTTTTTT. It translates to CASSLGGTLNTGELFF.

This chain connects TRBV7-2 to TRBJ2-5, with 11 bases fitting TRBD1. Germline V gene data show CDR1 as SGHTA and CDR2 as FQGNSA. This CDR3 is 14 amino acids long. Trimming cost V 5 bases and J 6 bases; bases outside gene matches: 5. CDR3 amino acids: CASSKGQGAKTQYF. The CDR3 DNA sequence: TGTGCCAGCAGCAAAGGACAGGGGGCGAAGACCCAGTACTTC.

To note about this clone: The sample holds other DNA sequences that translate to the same CDR3. The chain is built from TRBV18 and TRBJ2-3, with TRBD2 matching over 11 bases. Germline CDR1 and CDR2: KGHSH and LQKENI. After removal of 1 base from V and 3 bases from J, the junction contained 0 bases not matched to a gene. The CDR3 has 15 residues. Here the CDR3 DNA reads TGTGCCAGCTCACCACTAGCGGGAGGGACAGATACGCAGTATTTT. It translates to CASSPLAGGTDTQYF. Based on the CDR3 plus reference TRBV18 and TRBJ2-3, the full variable domain is NAGVMQNPRHLVRRRGQEARLRCSPMKGHSHVYWYRQLPEEGLKFMVYLQKENIIDESGMPKERFSAEFPKEGPSILRIQQVVRGDSAAYFCASSPLAGGTDTQYFGPGTRLTVL.

The DNA of the CDR3 is TGTGCCAGCAGCTGGGGGCCGGATGGCTACACCTTC. Encoded protein: CASSWGPDGYTF. V usage is TRBV5-6 and J usage is TRBJ1-2, with D tentatively TRBD1 (6 bases). The CDR3 loop spans 12 amino acids. Trimming took 3 bases from V and 6 from J, leaving 9 bases between them. CDR1 and CDR2 from the germline V gene are SGHDT and YYEEEE.

V usage is TRBV9 and J usage is TRBJ1-3; a possible D gene is TRBD1 (5 bases). This CDR3 has 16 residues. V lost 0 bases, J lost 8 bases, and 18 bases lay in between. The germline CDR1 and CDR2 sequences are SGDLS and YYNGEE. The CDR3 DNA reads TGTGCCAGCAGCGTAGCTGGTTATTTGGGGGGGGACACCATATATTTT. Translating it yields CASSVAGYLGGDTIYF.

The chain joins TRBV5-1 to TRBJ2-1; D ambiguous. V was shortened by 9 bases and J by 10 bases, with 14 bases between the two germline ends. Per the germline V gene, CDR1 is SGHRS and CDR2 is YFSETQ. This CDR3 contains 11 residues. The CDR3 protein is CANPCSREQFF. CDR3 nucleotide sequence: TGCGCCAACCCCTGCAGTCGAGAGCAGTTCTTC.

CDR3 sequence reads: CASSYSAGYGYTF. In nucleotides, the CDR3 is TGTGCCAGCAGTTACTCAGCAGGCTATGGCTACACCTTC. This chain links TRBV6-5 with TRBJ1-2, with D unresolved. Germline V gene lookup returns CDR1 MNHEY and CDR2 SVGAGI. V was shortened by 0 bases and J by 4 bases, with 6 bases between the two germline ends. The CDR3 contains 13 residues.

The CDR3 bases are TGTGCCAGCACCAGAGGGGGTGCGGGGGGGCGCACAGATACGCAGTATTTT. This translates into CASTRGGAGGRTDTQYF. The chain employs TRBV7-2 and TRBJ2-3, with TRBD2 matching 9 bases. Germline CDR1 SGHTA, CDR2 FQGNSA. This CDR3 has 17 residues. Trimming removed 7 bases from V and 1 base from J; junction bases left unmatched: 12.

The V call is TRBV6-1, the J call TRBJ1-6; D remains unclear. CDR1 MNHNS and CDR2 SASEGT come from the germline V gene. There are 21 residues in the CDR3. Trimming removed 2 bases from V and 0 bases from J, with 23 bases in between. CDR3 sequence: CASSEWGAAGNFSSYNSPLHF. CDR3 nucleotide sequence: TGTGCCAGCAGTGAATGGGGAGCGGCTGGTAACTTTAGCTCCTATAATTCACCCCTCCACTTT.

The V call is TRBV12-1, the J call TRBJ2-2; TRBD2 is taken as the D call from the table, unchecked against the DNA. TRBV12-1 is a known pseudogene. CDR3 length: 17 residues. The CDR3 is CASSPGGIGGNTGELFF. CDR3 nucleotide sequence: TGTGCCAGCAGCCCGGGGGGGATCGGGGGGAACACCGGGGAGCTGTTTTTT.

The rearrangement uses TRBV18 and TRBJ2-1; possibly TRBD2 for D (5 bases). The germline gives CDR1 KGHSH, CDR2 LQKENI. The CDR3 totals 15 residues. The V and J ends lost 3 bases and 5 bases respectively, with 14 bases between them. CDR3 residues: CASSPAGIGDNEQFF. The CDR3 coding sequence is TGTGCCAGCTCACCGGCAGGAATCGGGGACAATGAGCAGTTCTTC.

V and J are TRBV29-1 and TRBJ2-5; 7 bases are a match to TRBD1. CDR1 and CDR2 (germline): SQVTM, ANQGSEA. J lost 5 bases, V lost 6 bases, and 6 bases had no gene match. CDR3 length equals 12 residues. This chain's CDR3 is CSVGTEAETQYF. The CDR3 nucleotides are TGCAGCGTCGGGACAGAGGCTGAGACCCAGTACTTC.

V usage is TRBV5-1 and J usage is TRBJ2-7; 8 bases align to TRBD2. CDR1 is SGHRS, CDR2 YFSETQ, per germline. This CDR3 has 14 amino acids. V shed 2 bases, J shed 2 bases, and the junction held 3 bases outside the gene matches. Here the CDR3 reads CASSLLAETYEQYF. The CDR3 coding sequence is TGCGCCAGCAGCTTACTAGCGGAGACCTACGAGCAGTACTTC.

CDR3 region: CASSVDGRADQPQHF. The CDR3 DNA reads as TGTGCCAGCAGCGTAGACGGCAGGGCTGATCAGCCCCAGCATTTT. The J gene is TRBJ1-5, the V gene TRBV9; possibly TRBD1 for D (5 bases). V lost 0 bases and J lost 5, with 12 bases in between. The CDR3 is 15 amino acids. Germline CDR1 reads SGDLS; CDR2 reads YYNGEE.

The rearrangement uses TRBV9 and TRBJ2-1, with D possibly matching TRBD2 (5 bases). Germline V CDR1 and CDR2: SGDLS, YYNGEE. The CDR3 has 13 residues. The ends were cut back, 2 bases at V and 9 bases at J, with 12 bases in the middle. The CDR3 region is CASSVQPGSEQFF. As DNA, the CDR3 is TGTGCCAGCAGCGTCCAGCCGGGAAGTGAGCAGTTCTTC.

The CDR3 DNA sequence: TGTGCCAGCAGGGATCTAGCGGGGGGGCCGAGGGAGCAGTTCTTC. Residues: CASRDLAGGPREQFF. J is TRBJ2-1 and V is TRBV2; TRBD2 matches at 12 bases. The CDR3 has 15 residues. The V and J ends lost 6 bases and 10 bases, in that order; junction bases with no gene match: 10. Germline V CDR1 and CDR2: SNHLY, FYNNEI.

The gene calls are TRBV2 and TRBJ2-2; tentative D call: TRBD1 (5 bases). This CDR3 contains 14 residues. CDR1 is SNHLY, CDR2 FYNNEI, per germline. Trimming stripped 9 bases from V and 0 bases from J, with 11 bases between. The chain's CDR3 is CASRRTTNTGELFF. The DNA for the CDR3 is TGTGCCAGTCGCCGGACAACGAACACCGGGGAGCTGTTTTTT.

The rearrangement links TRBV11-2 to TRBJ2-1, with unresolved D. From germline, CDR1 is SGHAT and CDR2 FQNNGV. The CDR3 spans 17 residues. The germline V and J ends were trimmed by 1 base and 1 base, with 14 bases remaining between them. Written as DNA, the CDR3 is TGTGCCAGCAGCTTAGCAGTTGGCGGCGATTCCTACAATGAGCAGTTCTTC. It yields the protein CASSLAVGGDSYNEQFF.

The rearrangement uses TRBV7-8 and TRBJ2-5; 7 nucleotides match TRBD1. The trim removed 5 bases at V and 5 bases at J, leaving 5 bases unmatched. Germline CDR1 SGHVS, CDR2 FQNEAQ. This CDR3 has 13 amino acids. CDR3 residues: CASSPTGRETQYF. Here the CDR3 DNA reads TGTGCCAGCAGCCCGACAGGGCGCGAGACCCAGTACTTC.

V and J are TRBV6-4 and TRBJ2-7; maybe TRBD1 (6 bases). Germline V gives CDR1 MRHNA, CDR2 SNTAGT. CDR3 length: 13 amino acids. The germline V and J ends were trimmed by 2 bases and 6 bases, with 11 bases remaining between them. The CDR3 is CASSDTQGSEQYF. The CDR3 DNA follows: TGTGCCAGCAGTGACACACAGGGAAGCGAGCAGTACTTC.